The T cell receptor beta chain under discussion was sequenced for a study of blood T cell repertoires in COVID-19. The table came from immunoSEQ multiplex PCR; TCRdb's copy has only in-frame clones and leaves some out. Of more than 300,000 clones listed, roughly 90% were seen once; the top ten hold about 6.7%. Germline-derived CDR1 and CDR2 are SEHNR and FQNEAQ (reference sequence). This CDR3 comprises 15 residues. The ends were cut back, 5 bases at V and 12 bases at J, with 24 bases in the middle. The V gene is TRBV7-9, the J gene TRBJ2-3, with a weak D call TRBD2 (6 bases). Sequencing was carried out using peripheral blood. This clonotype was obtained from a woman aged 70-85 years with COVID-19, enrolled during active disease. CDR3 sequence: CASSPSSDLTDRQYF. DNA for the CDR3: TGTGCCAGCAGCCCGTCTAGCGATCTCACAGATAGACAGTATTTT. The full variable domain, in which reference TRBV7-9 and TRBJ2-3 provide the parts outside the CDR3, is DTGVSQNPRHKITKRGQNVTFRCDPISEHNRLYWYRQTLGQGPEFLTYFQNEAQLEKSRLLSDRFSAERPKGSFSTLEIQRTEQGDSAMYLCASSPSSDLTDRQYFGPGTRLTVL.